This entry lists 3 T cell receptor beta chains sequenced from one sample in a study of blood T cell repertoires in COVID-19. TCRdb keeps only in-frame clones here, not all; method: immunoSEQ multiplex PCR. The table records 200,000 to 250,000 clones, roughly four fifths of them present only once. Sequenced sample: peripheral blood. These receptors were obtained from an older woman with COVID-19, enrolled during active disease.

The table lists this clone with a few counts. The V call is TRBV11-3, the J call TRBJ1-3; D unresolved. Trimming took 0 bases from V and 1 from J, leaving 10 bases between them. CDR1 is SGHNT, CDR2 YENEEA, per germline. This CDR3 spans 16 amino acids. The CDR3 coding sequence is TGTGCCAGCAGCTTAGATCACCGGACTTCTGGAAACACCATATATTTT. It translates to CASSLDHRTSGNTIYF.

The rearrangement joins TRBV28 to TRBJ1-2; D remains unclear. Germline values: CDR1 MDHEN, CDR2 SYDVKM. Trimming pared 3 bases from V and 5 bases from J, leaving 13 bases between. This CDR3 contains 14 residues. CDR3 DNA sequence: TGTGCCAGCAGTTTCCGGGTTCCCCCTTATGGCTACACCTTC. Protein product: CASSFRVPPYGYTF.

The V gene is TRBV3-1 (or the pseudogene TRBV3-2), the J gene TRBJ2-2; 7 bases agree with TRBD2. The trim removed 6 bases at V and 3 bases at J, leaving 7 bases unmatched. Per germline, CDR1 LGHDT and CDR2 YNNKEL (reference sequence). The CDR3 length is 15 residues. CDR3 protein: CASRPLGRDTGELFF. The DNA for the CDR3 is TGTGCCAGCAGGCCCCTTGGGAGGGACACCGGGGAGCTGTTTTTT.